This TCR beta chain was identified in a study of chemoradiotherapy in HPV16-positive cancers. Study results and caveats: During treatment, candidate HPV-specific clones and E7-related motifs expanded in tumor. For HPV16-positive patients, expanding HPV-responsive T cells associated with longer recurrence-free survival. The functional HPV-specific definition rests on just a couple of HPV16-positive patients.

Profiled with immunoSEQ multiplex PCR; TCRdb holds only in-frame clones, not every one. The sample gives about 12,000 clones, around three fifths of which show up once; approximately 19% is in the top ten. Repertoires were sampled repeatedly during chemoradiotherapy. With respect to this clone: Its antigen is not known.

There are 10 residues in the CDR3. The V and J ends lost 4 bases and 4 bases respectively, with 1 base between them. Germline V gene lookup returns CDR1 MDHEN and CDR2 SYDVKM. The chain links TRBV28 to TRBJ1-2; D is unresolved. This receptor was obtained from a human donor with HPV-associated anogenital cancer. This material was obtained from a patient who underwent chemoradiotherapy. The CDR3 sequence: CASSSYGYTF. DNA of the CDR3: TGTGCCAGCAGTTCCTATGGCTACACCTTC.